These 21 T cell receptor beta chains were sequenced from one sample in a study of blood T cell repertoires in COVID-19. Clones were read by immunoSEQ multiplex PCR, and TCRdb kept only the in-frame ones, dropping some. The sample includes more than 200,000 clones, about 86% of them seen just once. The source material was peripheral blood. The receptors were sampled from a woman in her fifties or sixties with acute or convalescent COVID-19.

The sample holds one count of this clone. Here the CDR3 reads CATSSDRGNQETQYF. Written as DNA, the CDR3 is TGTGCCACCAGCTCTGACAGGGGCAACCAAGAGACCCAGTACTTC. This chain joins TRBV24-1 and TRBJ2-5; 8 nucleotides align to TRBD1. The junction had 6 bases not matched to a gene; V was cut back by 7 bases and J by 0 bases. The germline V gene has CDR1 KGHDR and CDR2 SFDVKD. CDR3 length: 15 residues.

The V call is TRBV30, the J call TRBJ2-7; 9 nucleotides line up with TRBD2. J gave up 0 bases and V 0 bases, and 9 bases lay outside the gene matches. The CDR3 has 17 amino acids. Germline-derived CDR1 and CDR2 are GTSNPN and SVGIG (reference sequence). CDR3 in DNA: TGTGCCTGGAGTGTACGGGGCGGGAGGGCCCTCTCCTACGAGCAGTACTTC. It specifies CAWSVRGGRALSYEQYF. Filled out from reference TRBV30 and TRBJ2-7, the complete variable domain reads SQTIHQWPATLVQPVGSPLSLECTVEGTSNPNLYWYRQAAGRGLQLLFYSVGIGQISSEVPQNLSASRPQDRQFILSSKKLLLSDSGFYLCAWSVRGGRALSYEQYFGPGTRLTVT.

In this sample, this clone turned up once. The chain links TRBV6-5 to TRBJ1-2, with D possibly matching TRBD1 (5 bases). The CDR3 is 15 amino acids. Germline-derived CDR1 and CDR2 are MNHEY and SVGAGI. V lost 5 bases and J 5 bases, leaving 18 bases between the germline ends. CDR3 DNA: TGTGCCAGCAGTCCCTTGGTCGGCAGGGCTTATGGCTACACCTTC. This translates into CASSPLVGRAYGYTF.

The chain employs TRBV18 and TRBJ2-2, with TRBD1 as a possible D gene (5 bases). CDR1 and CDR2 from the germline V gene are KGHSH and LQKENI. V lost 8 bases and J 3 bases, leaving 10 bases between the germline ends. This CDR3 comprises 13 residues. CDR3 sequence (DNA): TGTGCCAGCCAAGACAGTTACACCGGGGAGCTGTTTTTT. This encodes CASQDSYTGELFF.

The genes are TRBV11-2 and TRBJ2-3; the D gene is possibly TRBD2 (6 bases). This CDR3 has 13 residues. The V and J ends lost 0 bases and 6 bases respectively, with 7 bases between them. From germline, CDR1 is SGHAT and CDR2 FQNNGV. The CDR3 region is CASSLDGGDTQYF. The CDR3 coding sequence is TGTGCCAGCAGCTTAGATGGGGGGGATACGCAGTATTTT.

This sequence joins TRBV3-1 (or the pseudogene TRBV3-2) and TRBJ2-1, with a possible D match to TRBD2 (6 bases). This CDR3 contains 14 residues. Germline CDR1 LGHDT, CDR2 YNNKEL (reference sequence). V gave up 7 bases and J gave up 1 base, with 11 bases separating them. The CDR3 region is CASNSAGSYNEQFF. Written as DNA, the CDR3 is TGTGCCAGCAACTCAGCGGGTTCCTACAATGAGCAGTTCTTC.

The chain has TRBV28 and TRBJ2-5, with TRBD1 matching 9 bases. Germline loops: CDR1 MDHEN, CDR2 SYDVKM. Trimming removed 11 bases from V and 0 bases from J; junction bases left unmatched: 10. This CDR3 is built from 15 residues. CDR3 coding DNA: TGTGCCGCTAAGTACGGGACAGGGTACCAAGAGACCCAGTACTTC. The encoded protein is CAAKYGTGYQETQYF.

The rearrangement links TRBV6-5 to TRBJ2-7; 13 bases match TRBD2. V shed 0 bases, J shed 5 bases, and the junction held 1 base outside the gene matches. This CDR3 comprises 15 residues. Per the germline V gene, CDR1 is MNHEY and CDR2 is SVGAGI. In DNA, the CDR3 is TGTGCCAGCAGTTACTCTGGACTAGCGGGAGACGAGCAGTACTTC. Amino acids: CASSYSGLAGDEQYF.

The chain links TRBV3-1 (or the pseudogene TRBV3-2) to TRBJ1-1; 8 bases are shared with TRBD1. Trimming at V came to 4 bases and at J to 6 bases, leaving 4 bases not matched to a gene. From germline, CDR1 is LGHDT and CDR2 YNNKEL (reference sequence). This CDR3 is built from 13 residues. The CDR3, as DNA: TGTGCCAGCAGCCCTATACAGGGGGCTGAAGCTTTCTTT. Its protein product is CASSPIQGAEAFF.

The J gene is TRBJ1-4, the V gene TRBV18; 12 nucleotides agree with TRBD1. The CDR3 covers 20 residues. CDR1 is KGHSH and CDR2 is LQKENI in the germline V gene. Trimming cost V 3 bases and J 3 bases; bases outside gene matches: 14. This CDR3 reads CASSPLTGTGGESANEKLFF. DNA of the CDR3: TGTGCCAGCTCACCTTTAACCGGGACAGGGGGCGAATCGGCTAATGAAAAACTGTTTTTT.

This clone was seen only once. This chain uses TRBV2 with TRBJ1-6; 8 nucleotides align to TRBD1. CDR3 length: 14 amino acids. With 8 bases clipped from V and 9 bases from J, the junction kept 9 bases outside the gene matches. Germline assignment: CDR1 SNHLY and CDR2 FYNNEI. CDR3 sequence: CASLLDRVASPLHF. The CDR3 bases are TGTGCCAGCCTCCTGGACAGGGTTGCTTCACCCCTCCACTTT.

The chain combines TRBV6-5 with TRBJ2-5; perhaps TRBD1 as D (6 bases). Germline V gene data show CDR1 as MNHEY and CDR2 as SVGAGI. The CDR3 spans 14 residues. Trimming cost V 6 bases and J 0 bases, with 11 bases left between them. The CDR3 protein is CASRGGQNQETQYF. DNA of the CDR3: TGTGCCAGCAGGGGTGGACAGAACCAAGAGACCCAGTACTTC.

As concerns this clone: This sample includes further DNA sequences coding for the same CDR3. V gene TRBV24-1 combines with J gene TRBJ2-5; 16 bases match TRBD2. Losses at the gene ends were 4 bases for V and 5 bases for J; bases not matched to a gene: 6. Germline CDR1 is KGHDR and CDR2 is SFDVKD. The CDR3 runs 17 residues. The CDR3 protein is CATSDPGLAGGLETQYF. Here the CDR3 DNA reads TGTGCCACCAGTGACCCGGGACTAGCGGGAGGGCTTGAGACCCAGTACTTC.

The chain carries TRBV5-1 and TRBJ1-2; maybe TRBD1 (5 bases). The CDR3 totals 13 residues. Germline V CDR1 and CDR2: SGHRS, YFSETQ. Trimming stripped 0 bases from V and 6 bases from J, with 9 bases between. This chain's CDR3 is CASSLGGADGYTF. The CDR3 region has the DNA TGCGCCAGCAGCTTGGGTGGGGCGGATGGCTACACCTTC.

V usage is TRBV5-4 and J usage is TRBJ2-1; 10 nucleotides agree with TRBD2. Germline CDR1 SGHNT, CDR2 YYREEE (reference sequence). CDR3 length: 15 amino acids. With V trimmed by 1 base and J by 6 bases, 4 bases remained unmatched. CDR3 DNA: TGTGCCAGCAGCTTGCGGGGACTAGCGCCCAATGAGCAGTTCTTC. This encodes CASSLRGLAPNEQFF.

The J gene is TRBJ1-2, the V gene TRBV24-1; 8 bases line up with TRBD1. V trimming: 3 bases; J trimming: 0 bases; junction bases outside the gene matches: 8. Germline V lookup: CDR1 KGHDR, CDR2 SFDVKD. This CDR3 contains 17 residues. CDR3 in DNA: TGTGCCACCAGTGATCCCGGGACAGGCGGTGCTAACTATGGCTACACCTTC. It specifies CATSDPGTGGANYGYTF.

The chain couples TRBV3-1 (or the pseudogene TRBV3-2) to TRBJ1-2; D call uncertain. Trimming stripped 0 bases from V and 2 bases from J, with 10 bases between. Germline loops: CDR1 LGHDT, CDR2 YNNKEL (reference sequence). This CDR3 region has 15 residues. CDR3 residues: CASSQEEDFNYGYTF. The CDR3, as DNA: TGTGCCAGCAGCCAAGAGGAGGATTTCAACTATGGCTACACCTTC.

This chain links TRBV3-1 (or the pseudogene TRBV3-2) with TRBJ2-2, with 9 bases fitting TRBD2. The V gene's germline CDR1 is LGHDT and CDR2 YNNKEL (reference sequence). The CDR3 spans 15 residues. V lost 4 bases, J lost 3 bases, and 3 bases stayed unmatched. CDR3 nucleotides: TGTGCCAGCAGCCCCGGACTAGCGCACACCGGGGAGCTGTTTTTT. This sequence encodes CASSPGLAHTGELFF.

The chain recombines TRBV2 with TRBJ2-7; a weak D match, TRBD1 (5 bases). V lost 3 bases and J 4 bases, leaving 13 bases between the germline ends. This CDR3 is 14 amino acids long. From germline, CDR1 is SNHLY and CDR2 FYNNEI. The CDR3 reads CASSDGRSGYEQYF. CDR3 DNA: TGTGCCAGCAGTGATGGCAGGTCAGGGTACGAGCAGTACTTC. Supplemented by reference TRBV2 and TRBJ2-7, the full variable domain reads EPEVTQTPSHQVTQMGQEVILRCVPISNHLYFYWYRQILGQKVEFLVSFYNNEISEKSEIFDDQFSVERPDGSNFTLKIRSTKLEDSAMYFCASSDGRSGYEQYFGPGTRLTVT.

CDR3 coding DNA: TGTGCCAGCAGCCTCTGGACAGTGGACAATTCACCCCTCCACTTT. It translates to CASSLWTVDNSPLHF. The chain links TRBV6-5 to TRBJ1-6, with D possibly TRBD1 on 6 matching bases. The CDR3 has 15 residues. V dropped 6 bases and J dropped 7 bases, with 16 bases sitting between them. Germline CDR1 reads MNHEY; CDR2 reads SVGAGI.

The chain recombines TRBV10-1 with TRBJ2-3, with 9 bases matching TRBD2. J was trimmed by 6 bases and V by 5 bases; bases with no gene match: 12. The CDR3 runs 16 residues. The germline V gene encodes CDR1 WNHNN and CDR2 SYGVQD (reference sequence). The CDR3 is CASSNSGRGFLDTQYF. The CDR3 region has the DNA TGCGCCAGCAGTAATAGCGGGAGAGGCTTTCTTGATACGCAGTATTTT.